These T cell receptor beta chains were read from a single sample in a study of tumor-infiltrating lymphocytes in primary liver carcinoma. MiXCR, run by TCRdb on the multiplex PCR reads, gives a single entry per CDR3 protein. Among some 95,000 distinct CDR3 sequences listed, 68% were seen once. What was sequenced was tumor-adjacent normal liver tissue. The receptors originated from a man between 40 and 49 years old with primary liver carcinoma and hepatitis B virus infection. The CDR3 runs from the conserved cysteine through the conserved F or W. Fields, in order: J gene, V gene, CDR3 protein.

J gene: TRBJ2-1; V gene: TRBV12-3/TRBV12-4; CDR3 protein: CATTGLTNEQLF
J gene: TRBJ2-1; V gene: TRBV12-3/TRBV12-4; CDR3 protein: CASLGLASHNEQFF
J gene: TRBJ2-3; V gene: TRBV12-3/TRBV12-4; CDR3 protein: CASGPRGDTQYF
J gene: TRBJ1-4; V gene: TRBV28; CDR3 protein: CASSFSSAEKLFF
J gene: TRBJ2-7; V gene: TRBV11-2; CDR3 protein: CASSHSGQNEQYF
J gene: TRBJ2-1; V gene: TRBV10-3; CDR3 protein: CAIGLNRDSLHKDQFF
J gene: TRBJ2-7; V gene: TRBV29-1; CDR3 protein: CSVDGDGYYEQYF
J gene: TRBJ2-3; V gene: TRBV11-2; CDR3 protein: CASCPLTDDMQYF
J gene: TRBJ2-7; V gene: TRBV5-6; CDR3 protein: CANRNRDRSYEQYF
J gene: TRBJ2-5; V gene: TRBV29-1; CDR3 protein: CSIGGGQETQYF
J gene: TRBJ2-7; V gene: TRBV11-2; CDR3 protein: CDSSSLADIGEQYF
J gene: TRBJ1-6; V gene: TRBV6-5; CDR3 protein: CASRLGQRRNNSPLHF
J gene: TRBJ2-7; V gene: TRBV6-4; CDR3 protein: CASSDRRTGLYEQYF
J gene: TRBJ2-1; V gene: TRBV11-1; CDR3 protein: CASSLGLAGEVDKGLFF
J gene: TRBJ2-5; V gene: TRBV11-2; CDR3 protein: CASSLDKGSLWETLYF
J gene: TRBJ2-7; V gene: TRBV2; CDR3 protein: CTSSLGGDLYEQYF
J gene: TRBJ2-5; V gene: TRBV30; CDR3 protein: CGWKIAGVQETQYF
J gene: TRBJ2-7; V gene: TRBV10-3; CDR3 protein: CAIMRTESYELYF
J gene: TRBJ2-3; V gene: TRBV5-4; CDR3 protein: CSSSFQTGGTNTQYF
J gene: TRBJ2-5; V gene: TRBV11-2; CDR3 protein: CVSSSMGLAGRPKETQYF
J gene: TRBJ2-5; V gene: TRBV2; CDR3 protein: CASSEGEATQYF
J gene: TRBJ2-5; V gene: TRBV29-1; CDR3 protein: CSVGNRGSVQYF
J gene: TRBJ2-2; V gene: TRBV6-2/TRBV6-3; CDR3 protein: CASSYLLGLAGDTGELFF
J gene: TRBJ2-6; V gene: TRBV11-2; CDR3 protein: CASSRRTGFVSGTNVLTF
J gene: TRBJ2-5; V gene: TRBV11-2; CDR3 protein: CASSLISGGRRQKTQYF
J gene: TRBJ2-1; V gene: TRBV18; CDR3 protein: CASSPQSGVNEQFF
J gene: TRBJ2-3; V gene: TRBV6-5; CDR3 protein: CSSSYFPTSGISDTQYF
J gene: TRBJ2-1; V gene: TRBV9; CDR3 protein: CASSASQRNSNEQFF
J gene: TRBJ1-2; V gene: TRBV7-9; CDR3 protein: CAGSSAEYYGYTF
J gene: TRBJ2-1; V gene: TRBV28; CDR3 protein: CASAEGGPDNEQFF
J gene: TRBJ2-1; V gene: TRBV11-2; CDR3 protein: CAGSRISVYNEQFF
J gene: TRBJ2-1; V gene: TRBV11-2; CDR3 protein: CASSLDINNEQF
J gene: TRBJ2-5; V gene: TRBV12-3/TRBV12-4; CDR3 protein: CANSFRLAGYQETQYF
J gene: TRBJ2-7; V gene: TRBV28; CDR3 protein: CTSSLRGRPYEQYF
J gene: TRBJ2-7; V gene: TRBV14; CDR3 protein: CASSSGPLRKQCF
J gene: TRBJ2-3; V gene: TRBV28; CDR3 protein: CASSPPADTQYF
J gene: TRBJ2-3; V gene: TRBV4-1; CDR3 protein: CASNHPPQGSPACGTQYF
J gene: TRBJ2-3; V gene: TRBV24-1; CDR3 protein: CATMTSGRTDTQYF
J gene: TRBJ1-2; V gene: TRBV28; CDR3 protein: CASSFQRYGYTF
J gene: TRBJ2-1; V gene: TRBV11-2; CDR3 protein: CASTWGGQGTVEQFF
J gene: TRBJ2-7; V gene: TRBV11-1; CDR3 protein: CATNLRSPYEQYF
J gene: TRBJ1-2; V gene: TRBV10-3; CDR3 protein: CAITPGREYGYTF
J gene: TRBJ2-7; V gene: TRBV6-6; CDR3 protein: CASSYSRDRDYEQYF
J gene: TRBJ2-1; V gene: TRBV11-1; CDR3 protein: CASSLRASVTSNERFF
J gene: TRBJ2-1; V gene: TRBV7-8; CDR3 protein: CAINLGGGEQFF
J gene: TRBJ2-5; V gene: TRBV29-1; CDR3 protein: CSLIESPGQGGETQYF
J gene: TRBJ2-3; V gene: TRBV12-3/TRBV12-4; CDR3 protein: CASSSTEGPVTLYF